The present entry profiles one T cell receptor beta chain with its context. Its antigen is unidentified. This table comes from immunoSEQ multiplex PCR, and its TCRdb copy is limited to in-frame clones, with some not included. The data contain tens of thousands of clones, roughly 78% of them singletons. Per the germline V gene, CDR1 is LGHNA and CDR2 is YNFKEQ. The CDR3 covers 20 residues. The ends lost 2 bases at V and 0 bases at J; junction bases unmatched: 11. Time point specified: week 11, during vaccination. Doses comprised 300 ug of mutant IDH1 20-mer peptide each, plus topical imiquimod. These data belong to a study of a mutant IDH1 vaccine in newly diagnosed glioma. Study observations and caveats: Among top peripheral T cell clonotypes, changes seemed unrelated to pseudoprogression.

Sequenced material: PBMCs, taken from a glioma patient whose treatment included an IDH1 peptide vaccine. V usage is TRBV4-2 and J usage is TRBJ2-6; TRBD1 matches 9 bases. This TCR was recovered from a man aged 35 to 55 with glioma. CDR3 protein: CASSQTPGQGSFSGANVLTF. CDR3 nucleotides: TGTGCCAGCAGCCAAACGCCGGGACAGGGTTCTTTCTCTGGGGCCAACGTCCTGACTTTC.